This is a list of T cell receptor beta chains from one sample in a study of somatic mutations in cytotoxic T cells in rheumatoid arthritis. TCRdb keeps only in-frame clones here, not all; method: immunoSEQ multiplex PCR. The sample includes around 11,000 clones, about 67% of them seen just once. What was sequenced was CD8+ T cells sorted from blood. All receptors derive from an adult with rheumatoid arthritis. Both conserved end residues are part of each CDR3. A D gene is named only where the DNA matches it firmly. Clone sizes are given selectively: once, few, many, or a class where the clone is expanded.

v_call	clone_size	j_call	d_call	cdr3_aa	cdr3_nt
TRBV28	once	TRBJ1-2	.	CASRPEGEIPGYTF	TGTGCCAGCAGACCTGAAGGTGAAATCCCCGGCTACACCTTC
TRBV2	.	TRBJ2-7	TRBD1	CASREGAPYEQYF	TGTGCCAGCAGAGAGGGGGCCCCCTACGAGCAGTACTTC
TRBV9	.	TRBJ2-3	.	CASSVEGGLGTDTQYF	TGTGCCAGCAGCGTAGAAGGCGGGCTGGGCACAGATACGCAGTATTTT
TRBV6-1	.	TRBJ2-2	TRBD2	CAGSEGVAGGGAGELFF	TGTGCCGGCAGTGAAGGGGTAGCGGGGGGCGGTGCCGGGGAGCTGTTTTTT
TRBV13	.	TRBJ1-1	.	CASSFTGPMNTEAFF	TGTGCCAGCAGCTTCACGGGACCCATGAACACTGAAGCTTTCTTT
TRBV7-6	.	TRBJ2-3	.	CASTPSGIGTPTDTQYF	TGTGCCAGCACCCCTTCCGGGATCGGGACGCCCACAGATACGCAGTATTTT
TRBV7-3	.	TRBJ2-2	.	CASSLVGSGELFF	TGTGCCAGCAGCTTAGTGGGGTCCGGGGAGCTGTTTTTT
TRBV7-3	.	TRBJ2-1	TRBD1	CASSGFGGTGSFNEQFF	TGTGCCAGCAGCGGATTTGGGGGGACAGGGAGTTTTAATGAGCAGTTCTTC
TRBV15	.	TRBJ1-1	.	CATSILSGDTEAFF	TGTGCCACCAGCATCCTGTCCGGGGACACTGAAGCTTTCTTT
TRBV9	.	TRBJ2-1	TRBD2	CASGGGANEQFF	TGTGCCAGCGGCGGGGGGGCCAATGAGCAGTTCTTC
TRBV30	.	TRBJ2-2	.	CAWSASGELFF	TGTGCCTGGAGTGCTTCGGGGGAGCTGTTTTTT
TRBV27	.	TRBJ2-3	TRBD2	CASSIAGGTSTDTQYF	TGTGCCAGCAGTATAGCGGGGGGGACTAGCACAGATACGCAGTATTTT
TRBV28	.	TRBJ2-5	.	CASSARAGSETQYF	TGTGCCAGCAGTGCCAGGGCAGGGTCTGAGACCCAGTACTTC
TRBV7-9	.	TRBJ2-2	TRBD2	CASTPGEGTGELFF	TGTGCCAGCACCCCCGGGGAGGGAACCGGGGAGCTGTTTTTT
TRBV6-5	.	TRBJ2-1	.	CASSQSNWGVNEQFF	TGTGCCAGCAGCCAGTCCAACTGGGGCGTCAATGAGCAGTTCTTC
TRBV6-1	once	TRBJ2-3	TRBD2	CASSGGSGGVDTQYF	TGTGCCAGCAGTGGGGGTAGCGGGGGGGTCGATACGCAGTATTTT
TRBV28	.	TRBJ2-3	.	CATRQMIIAEVTDTQYF	TGTGCCACCCGCCAAATGATTATAGCGGAGGTCACAGATACGCAGTATTTT
TRBV23-1	.	TRBJ2-1	.	CASSQSRGKTGPYNEQFF	TGCGCCAGCAGTCAATCGCGAGGGAAGACAGGCCCCTACAATGAGCAGTTCTTC
TRBV6-6	.	TRBJ2-2	.	CASALNTGELFF	TGTGCCAGCGCCCTGAACACCGGGGAGCTGTTTTTT
TRBV5-6	.	TRBJ1-2	.	CASSLWIWGADYGYTF	TGTGCCAGCAGCTTGTGGATCTGGGGGGCTGACTATGGCTACACCTTC
TRBV27	once	TRBJ1-1	.	CASSLTVNTEAFF	TGTGCCAGCAGTCTAACAGTCAACACTGAAGCTTTCTTT
TRBV4-1	.	TRBJ2-1	TRBD2	CASSPFRGLTYNEQFF	TGCGCCAGCAGTCCTTTTAGGGGACTAACTTACAATGAGCAGTTCTTC
TRBV5-1	.	TRBJ2-2	TRBD1	CASSPVGQGNPGELFF	TGCGCCAGCAGCCCGGTGGGACAGGGGAATCCCGGGGAGCTGTTTTTT
TRBV5-1	few	TRBJ1-1	.	CASGGAGTEAFF	TGCGCCAGCGGGGGCGCGGGCACTGAAGCTTTCTTT
TRBV28	.	TRBJ1-3	.	CASLDLKRGTIYF	TGTGCCAGCCTGGATTTGAAAAGAGGCACCATATATTTT
TRBV5-4	few	TRBJ2-7	.	CASSEGYYEQYF	TGTGCCAGCAGCGAAGGGTACTACGAGCAGTACTTC
TRBV11-1	.	TRBJ2-1	TRBD2	CASRVAGRGEQFF	TGTGCCAGCCGGGTAGCGGGGAGGGGTGAGCAGTTCTTC
TRBV7-9	few	TRBJ1-1	.	CASSLWAEAFF	TGTGCCAGCAGCCTCTGGGCTGAAGCTTTCTTT
TRBV2	.	TRBJ2-5	.	CASSAGGGETQYF	TGTGCCAGCAGTGCCGGGGGCGGAGAGACCCAGTACTTC
TRBV7-8	.	TRBJ1-1	.	CASSAPGRHTEAFF	TGTGCCAGCAGCGCGCCGGGCCGCCACACTGAAGCTTTCTTT
TRBV4-2	.	TRBJ2-3	.	CASSQLEGADTQYF	TGTGCCAGCAGCCAACTCGAGGGGGCAGATACGCAGTATTTT
TRBV2	.	TRBJ2-3	TRBD2	CASSEVPGGADTQYF	TGTGCCAGCAGTGAAGTGCCGGGAGGAGCAGATACGCAGTATTTT
TRBV6-6	.	TRBJ1-4	.	CASSYGGVEKLFF	TGTGCCAGCAGTTACGGGGGGGTCGAAAAACTGTTTTTT
TRBV4-3	.	TRBJ2-7	.	CASSPSWGSSYEQYF	TGCGCCAGCAGCCCCTCATGGGGAAGCTCCTACGAGCAGTACTTC
TRBV23-1	.	TRBJ1-2	.	CASSHGRRFHTF	TGCGCCAGCAGTCATGGACGCCGGTTCCACACCTTC
TRBV10-3	.	TRBJ2-7	TRBD1	CAIRGTEGYEQYF	TGTGCCATCAGGGGGACAGAGGGATACGAGCAGTACTTC
TRBV2	.	TRBJ2-5	.	CASSEEVYWKTQYF	TGTGCCAGCAGTGAAGAGGTTTATTGGAAGACCCAGTACTTC
TRBV5-8	.	TRBJ1-5	.	CASSPRTGNQPQHF	TGTGCCAGCAGCCCCAGGACTGGAAATCAGCCCCAGCATTTT
TRBV4-1	.	TRBJ2-7	.	CASSQSSSYEQYF	TGCGCCAGCAGCCAATCTAGCTCCTACGAGCAGTACTTC
TRBV6-5	.	TRBJ2-7	.	CASSYSFRDAGEQYF	TGTGCCAGCAGTTACTCGTTCAGGGACGCGGGCGAGCAGTACTTC
TRBV25-1	few	TRBJ1-6	.	CASSEYTDPLHF	TGTGCCAGCAGTGAATATACAGATCCCCTCCACTTT
TRBV4-1	.	TRBJ2-7	TRBD2	CASSQVAGGPAEQYF	TGCGCCAGCAGCCAGGTAGCGGGGGGGCCTGCCGAGCAGTACTTC
TRBV13	once	TRBJ2-2	.	CASSLSSGDRGTGELFF	TGTGCCAGCAGCTTAAGTTCGGGGGATCGAGGCACCGGGGAGCTGTTTTTT
TRBV6-1	few	TRBJ2-7	.	CASKTASYEQYF	TGTGCCAGCAAGACAGCGAGCTACGAGCAGTACTTC